Reported below is one T cell receptor beta chain. The target antigen is unknown. This record belongs to a study of cytomegalovirus exposure and HLA in healthy donors. General study findings and limits: Analyses of presence and absence presupposed an approximately uniform sequencing depth across donors. A reported reduction in N-insertions relative to the approximately 640-donor mean was seen in an Asian-associated ancestry cluster in a later analysis.

The PCR employed 60 Vbeta primers together with 13 Jbeta primers. The data were produced by immunoSEQ multiplex PCR, yet TCRdb's version contains in-frame clones alone and is incomplete. Of about 140,000 clones in the sample, 84% were seen once. Between the trimmed V and J ends, which lost 8 bases and 0 bases, there was a span of 19 bases. There are 16 residues in the CDR3. In germline, CDR1 is LNHDA, CDR2 SQIVND (reference sequence). Sequencing was done on a sample of PBMCs. The chain has TRBV19 and TRBJ1-2, with D tentatively TRBD1 (6 bases). The sequence was collected from a boy aged 2 to 9 in good health and CMV-seronegative. CDR3 coding DNA: TGTGCCAGTGGCTGGGGGGGGGCGCGGTCTAACTATGGCTACACCTTC. As protein: CASGWGGARSNYGYTF. The full variable domain, in which reference TRBV19 and TRBJ1-2 provide the parts outside the CDR3, is DGGITQSPKYLFRKEGQNVTLSCEQNLNHDAMYWYRQDPGQGLRLIYYSQIVNDFQKGDIAEGYSVSREKKESFPLTVTSAQKNPTAFYLCASGWGGARSNYGYTFGSGTRLTVV.